These 14 T cell receptor beta chains were sequenced from one sample in a study of T cells in Graves' hyperthyroidism and ophthalmopathy. Amplification targeted TCR beta CDR3 regions from RNA transcripts. Using the HTBI primer set, a first-round RT-PCR was run on the TCR CDR3. TCRdb recomputed calls from the multiplex PCR reads with MiXCR, one row per CDR3 protein. Here the sample spans roughly 800,000 distinct CDR3 sequences, around 39% being singletons. The sequencing input was blood. The receptors here all came from a man younger than 35 with Graves' hyperthyroidism.

This clonotype was counted a few times. The chain recombines TRBV7-2 with TRBJ2-7; either TRBD1 or TRBD2 may supply D (5 bases each). The CDR3 runs 16 residues. Trimming took 4 bases from V and 2 from J, leaving 18 bases between them. From germline, CDR1 is SGHTA and CDR2 FQGNSA. The CDR3 loop is CASSWTGPANTYEQYF. CDR3 sequence (DNA): TGTGCCAGCAGCTGGACGGGACCAGCTAACACCTACGAGCAGTACTTC. Drawing the rest from reference TRBV7-2 and TRBJ2-7, the complete variable domain is GAGVSQSPSNKVTEKGKDVELRCDPISGHTALYWYRQSLGQGLEFLIYFQGNSAPDKSGLPSDRFSAERTGGSVSTLTIQRTQQEDSAVYLCASSWTGPANTYEQYFGPGTRLTVT.

This clonotype was counted a single time. The chain combines TRBV5-1 with TRBJ2-5; 8 positions match TRBD2. CDR3 length equals 15 residues. The trim removed 4 bases at V and 2 bases at J, leaving 7 bases unmatched. Looked up from germline, CDR1 is SGHRS and CDR2 is YFSETQ. CDR3 residues: CASSRSGGGQETQYF. The CDR3 DNA sequence: TGCGCCAGCAGCCGCAGCGGGGGAGGACAAGAGACCCAGTACTTC.

This clonotype was seen repeatedly, ten times or more. The V call is TRBV7-9, the J call TRBJ1-2, with 8 bases identical to TRBD1. From germline, CDR1 is SEHNR and CDR2 FQNEAQ (reference sequence). The V gene end was trimmed by 5 bases and the J gene end by 4 bases; junction bases not matched to a gene: 15. The CDR3 length is 17 residues. CDR3 coding DNA: TGTGCCAGCAGCCCCCTGGAAGGACAGGGAATACCCTATGGCTACACCTTC. Its translation: CASSPLEGQGIPYGYTF.

J is TRBJ1-2 and V is TRBV27; D may be TRBD1 (6 bases). Germline CDR1 and CDR2: MNHEY and SMNVEV (reference sequence). The V end was cut by 6 bases, the J end by 8 bases, with 19 bases between. The CDR3 totals 14 residues. In DNA, the CDR3 is TGTGCCAGCAGGAACCGGGACACCCTGGGGGGCTACACCTTC. It is translated as CASRNRDTLGGYTF.

This clonotype was seen a handful of times. At one boundary the junction diverges from the germline segment, which might be a read error. This chain joins TRBV12-3 or TRBV12-4 and TRBJ2-7; D is possibly TRBD1 (5 bases). This CDR3 is built from 10 residues. This chain's CDR3 is CASRDRTLVF. The CDR3 region has the DNA TGTGCCAGCAGAGACCGGACATTAGTCTTC.

The V gene is TRBV7-2, the J gene TRBJ2-3; the D gene could be TRBD1 or TRBD2 (6 bases each). Germline CDR1 is SGHTA and CDR2 is FQGNSA. The V end lost 5 bases, the J end lost 2 bases, and 14 bases lay between the germline ends. The length of the CDR3 is 15 residues. CDR3 sequence (DNA): TGTGCCAGCAGCCGGATGGGGGGACACACAGATACGCAGTATTTT. It encodes CASSRMGGHTDTQYF.

The rearrangement joins TRBV12-3 or TRBV12-4 to TRBJ2-5; D is perhaps TRBD2 (5 bases). Trimming took off 5 bases at V and 2 bases at J, with 12 bases between the two ends. This CDR3 is 14 amino acids long. The CDR3 nucleotides read TGTGCCAGCAGTCCTTCCCTAGCACAAGAGACCCAGTACTTC. Its protein product is CASSPSLAQETQYF.

The V call is TRBV9, the J call TRBJ2-5; 7 bases are shared with TRBD2. After removal of 4 bases from V and 0 bases from J, the junction contained 15 bases not matched to a gene. This CDR3 contains 18 residues. Germline values: CDR1 SGDLS, CDR2 YYNGEE. CDR3 region: CASSPSTSVLTYQETQYF. The CDR3 bases are TGTGCCAGCAGCCCTAGTACTAGCGTGCTCACGTACCAAGAGACCCAGTACTTC. The variable domain in full, completed from reference TRBV9 and TRBJ2-5, reads DSGVTQTPKHLITATGQRVTLRCSPRSGDLSVYWYQQSLDQGLQFLIQYYNGEERAKGNILERFSAQQFPDLHSELNLSSLELGDSALYFCASSPSTSVLTYQETQYFGPGTRLLVL.

The J gene is TRBJ1-5, the V gene TRBV6-1; 9 bases match TRBD1. CDR3 length: 14 residues. In germline, CDR1 is MNHNS, CDR2 SASEGT. The junction had 5 bases not matched to a gene; V was cut back by 8 bases and J by 3 bases. Written as DNA, the CDR3 is TGTGCCAGCTGGACAGGGGCAGACAATCAGCCCCAGCATTTT. Encoded protein: CASWTGADNQPQHF.

A remark on this clonotype: A clone one base away is much larger, so this may be a read error. This rearrangement joins TRBV9 to TRBJ2-7, with D perhaps TRBD1 (6 bases). Germline V gene data show CDR1 as SGDLS and CDR2 as YYNGEE. Trimming stripped 10 bases from V and 2 bases from J, with 19 bases between. The CDR3 length is 14 residues. CDR3 sequence (DNA): TGTGCCGGCTCCCCAACAGGGTTAACCTACGAGCAGTACTTC. It yields the protein CAGSPTGLTYEQYF.

This clonotype was found many times. V gene TRBV7-3 combines with J gene TRBJ1-1; D not certain. Trimming took off 1 base at V and 1 base at J, with 4 bases between the two ends. Germline V gives CDR1 SGHTA, CDR2 FQGTGA. The CDR3 length is 13 residues. The CDR3 DNA reads TGTGCCAGCAGCTTAAGCAAGAACACTGAAGCTTTCTTT. It specifies CASSLSKNTEAFF.

The V gene is TRBV6-1, the J gene TRBJ1-4; D is unclear. CDR3 length: 14 residues. Germline V gene lookup returns CDR1 MNHNS and CDR2 SASEGT. Between the trimmed V and J ends, which lost 7 bases and 7 bases, there was a span of 16 bases. Here the CDR3 DNA reads TGTGCCAGCATCGGAGGTGACCGAGGTGAAAAACTGTTTTTT. Its protein product is CASIGGDRGEKLFF.

Points on this clonotype: Germline is not matched at one junction end, which may reflect a read error. The V gene is TRBV7-3, the J gene TRBJ2-6; 12 positions match TRBD2. The germline CDR1 and CDR2 sequences are SGHTA and FQGTGA. This CDR3 is built from 18 residues. The CDR3 nucleotides read TGCGCCAGCAGCCAAGGACTAGCGGGGAGCTCTGGGGCCAACGTCCTGACTTTC. It codes for CASSQGLAGSSGANVLTF.

The chain has TRBV19 and TRBJ2-7; D unresolved. Per germline, CDR1 LNHDA and CDR2 SQIVND (reference sequence). V lost 3 bases, J lost 3 bases, and 15 bases lay in between. CDR3 length: 15 amino acids. In DNA, the CDR3 is TGTGCCAGTAGTATTTCGGTCCATGACATCTACGAGCAGTACTTC. Its translation is CASSISVHDIYEQYF.